A selection of T cell receptor beta chains follows, all from one sample in a study of T cell repertoires in cytomegalovirus infection. No antigen has been assigned to these receptors. One entry per CDR3 protein results from TCRdb running MiXCR on the reads. The sample shows roughly 570,000 distinct CDR3 sequences, almost 40% of them seen only once. Material: cultured PBMCs, obtained from culture after CMV antigen stimulation. These receptors came from a human donor in good health (CMV status not recorded). Some clones in this sample may be carry-over from other donors' samples. Both conserved end residues are part of each CDR3. Each record gives: J gene, clone size, V gene, D gene, CDR3 DNA, CDR3 protein. The D gene is left open where the match is weak. Rows may omit the clone size; those that give it use once, few, many or a size class.

TRBJ2-7,few,TRBV25-1,NA,TGTGCCAGCAGTGAACGGGGGGCAGGGAAATTTTACGAGCAGTACTTC,CASSERGAGKFYEQYF
TRBJ2-7,few,TRBV11-2,TRBD2,TGTGCCAGCAGCTTATCGGGAGCGGGGACCTCCTACGAGCAGTACTTC,CASSLSGAGTSYEQYF
TRBJ2-7,NA,TRBV6-2/TRBV6-3,TRBD1,TGTGCCAGCAACCCACAGGGGGTTCAGTATTCCTACGAGCAGTACTTC,CASNPQGVQYSYEQYF
TRBJ1-5,NA,TRBV27,NA,TGTGCCAGCAGTACCCATTGGGCAGAAGGGGGTCGGCCCCAGCATTTT,CASSTHWAEGGRPQHF
TRBJ2-1,NA,TRBV6-6,TRBD1,TGTGCCAGCAGTCTCCGGACAGGCCGCGGACCGTTACCAAATGAGCAGTTCTTC,CASSLRTGRGPLPNEQFF
TRBJ1-5,NA,TRBV19,NA,TGTGCCAGTAGTATGGCCCAGGGTCAGCCCCAGCATTTT,CASSMAQGQPQHF
TRBJ2-3,NA,TRBV7-2,NA,TGTGCCAGCAGCTACACCCTCAGCACAGATACGCAGTATTTT,CASSYTLSTDTQYF
TRBJ2-3,NA,TRBV6-5,TRBD2,TGTGCCAGCAACCCGACTAGCGGGAGCGGCACAGATACGCAGTATTTT,CASNPTSGSGTDTQYF
TRBJ2-1,NA,TRBV29-1,NA,TGCAGCGTTGAGACCTCGACCGACGGGGAGCAGTTCTTC,CSVETSTDGEQFF
TRBJ2-3,NA,TRBV12-3/TRBV12-4,NA,TGTGCCAGCACCCCCTACGGGAGTACAGATACGCAGTATTTT,CASTPYGSTDTQYF
TRBJ2-7,NA,TRBV7-2,NA,TGTGCCAGCAGCTTAGACCTGCGGGGGCAGTACTTC,CASSLDLRGQYF
TRBJ2-7,few,TRBV23-1,NA,TGCGCCAGCAGTCAATGGAATAGGCACGTTGTTAGTTACGAGCAGTACTTC,CASSQWNRHVVSYEQYF